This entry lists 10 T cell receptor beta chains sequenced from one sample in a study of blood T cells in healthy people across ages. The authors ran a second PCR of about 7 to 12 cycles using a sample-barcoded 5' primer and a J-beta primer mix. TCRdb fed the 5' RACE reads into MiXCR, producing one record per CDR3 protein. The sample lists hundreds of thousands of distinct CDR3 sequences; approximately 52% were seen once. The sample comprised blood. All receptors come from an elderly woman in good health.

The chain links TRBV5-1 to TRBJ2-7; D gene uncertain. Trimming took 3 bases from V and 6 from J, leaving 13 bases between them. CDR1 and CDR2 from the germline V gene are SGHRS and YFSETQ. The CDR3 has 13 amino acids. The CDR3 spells CASSWSDNGEQYF. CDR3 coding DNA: TGCGCCAGCAGCTGGAGTGACAATGGCGAGCAGTACTTC.

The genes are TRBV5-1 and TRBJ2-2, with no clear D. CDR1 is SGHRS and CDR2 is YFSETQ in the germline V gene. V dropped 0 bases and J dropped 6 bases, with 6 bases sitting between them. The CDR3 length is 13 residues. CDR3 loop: CASSLDAAGELFF. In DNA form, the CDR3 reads TGCGCCAGCAGCTTGGATGCTGCCGGGGAGCTGTTTTTT.

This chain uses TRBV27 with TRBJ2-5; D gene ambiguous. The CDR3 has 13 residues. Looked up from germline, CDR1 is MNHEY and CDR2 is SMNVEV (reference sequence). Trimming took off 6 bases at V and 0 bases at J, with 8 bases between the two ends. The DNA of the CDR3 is TGTGCCAGCAGAGAGGAAAACCAAGAGACCCAGTACTTC. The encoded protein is CASREENQETQYF.

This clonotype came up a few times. The CDR3 coding sequence is TGTGCCAGCAGCCGAATCTACACCGGGGTGCAGTATTTT. Amino acid sequence: CASSRIYTGVQYF. The chain links TRBV6-1 to TRBJ2-3; D is possibly TRBD2 (5 bases). Germline CDR1 and CDR2: MNHNS and SASEGT. Trimming removed 6 bases at V and 11 bases at J, with 18 bases between. This CDR3 comprises 13 residues.

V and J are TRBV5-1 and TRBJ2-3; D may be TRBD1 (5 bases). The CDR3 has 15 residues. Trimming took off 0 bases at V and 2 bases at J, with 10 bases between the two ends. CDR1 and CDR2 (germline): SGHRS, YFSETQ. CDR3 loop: CASSLERGLTDTQYF. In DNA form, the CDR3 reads TGCGCCAGCAGCTTGGAAAGGGGCCTCACAGATACGCAGTATTTT. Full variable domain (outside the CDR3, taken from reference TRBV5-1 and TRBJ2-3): KAGVTQTPRYLIKTRGQQVTLSCSPISGHRSVSWYQQTPGQGLQFLFEYFSETQRNKGNFPGRFSGRQFSNSRSEMNVSTLELGDSALYLCASSLERGLTDTQYFGPGTRLTVL.

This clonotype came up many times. The CDR3: CSASLRDEKLFF. The CDR3 coding sequence is TGCAGTGCTAGTCTTCGTGATGAAAAACTGTTTTTT. The V call is TRBV20-1, the J call TRBJ1-4; no clear D. Trimming took 3 bases from V and 6 from J, leaving 8 bases between them. The CDR3 length is 12 residues. Germline loops: CDR1 DFQATT, CDR2 SNEGSKA (reference sequence).

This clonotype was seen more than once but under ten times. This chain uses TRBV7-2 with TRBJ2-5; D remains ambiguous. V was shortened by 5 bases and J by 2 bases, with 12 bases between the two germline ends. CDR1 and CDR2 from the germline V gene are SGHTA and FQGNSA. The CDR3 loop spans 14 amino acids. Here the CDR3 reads CASSVDSNQETQYF. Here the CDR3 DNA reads TGTGCCAGCAGCGTAGACTCCAATCAAGAGACCCAGTACTTC.

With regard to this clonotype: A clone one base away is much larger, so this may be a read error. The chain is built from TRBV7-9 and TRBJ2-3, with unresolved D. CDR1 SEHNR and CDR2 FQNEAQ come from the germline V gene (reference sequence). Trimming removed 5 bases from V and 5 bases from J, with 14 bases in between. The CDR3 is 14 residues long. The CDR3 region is CASSVGSNRDTQYF. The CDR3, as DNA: TGTGCCAGCAGCGTAGGCTCCAATCGAGATACGCAGTATTTT.

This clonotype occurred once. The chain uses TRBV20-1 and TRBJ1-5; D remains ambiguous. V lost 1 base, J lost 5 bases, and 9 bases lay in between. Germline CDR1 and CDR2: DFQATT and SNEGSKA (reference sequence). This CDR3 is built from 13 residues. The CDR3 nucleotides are TGCAGTGCTAGAGGAGCGGAGGATCAGCCCCAGCATTTT. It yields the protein CSARGAEDQPQHF.

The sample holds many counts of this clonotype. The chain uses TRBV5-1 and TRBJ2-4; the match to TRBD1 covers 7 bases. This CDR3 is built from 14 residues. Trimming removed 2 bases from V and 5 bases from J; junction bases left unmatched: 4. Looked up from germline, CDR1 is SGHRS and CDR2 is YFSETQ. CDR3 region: CASSFGQVENIQYF. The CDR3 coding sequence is TGCGCCAGCAGCTTCGGACAGGTTGAAAACATTCAGTACTTC.